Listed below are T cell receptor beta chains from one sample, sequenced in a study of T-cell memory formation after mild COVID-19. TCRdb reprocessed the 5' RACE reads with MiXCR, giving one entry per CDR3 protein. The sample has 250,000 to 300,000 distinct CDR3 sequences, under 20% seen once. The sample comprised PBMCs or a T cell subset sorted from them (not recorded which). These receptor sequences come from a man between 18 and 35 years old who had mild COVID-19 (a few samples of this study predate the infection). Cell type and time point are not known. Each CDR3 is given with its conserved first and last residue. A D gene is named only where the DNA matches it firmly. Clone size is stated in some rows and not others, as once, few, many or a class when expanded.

CASTRTGQPNTGELFF,TGTGCCAGCACCAGGACTGGACAGCCGAACACCGGGGAGCTGTTTTTT,.,few,TRBJ2-2,TRBV9
CASSEHGGYTEAFF,TGTGCCAGCAGTGAACATGGGGGATACACTGAAGCTTTCTTT,.,few,TRBJ1-1,TRBV25-1
CASGGGQETQYF,TGTGCCAGCGGTGGGGGGCAAGAGACCCAGTACTTC,.,few,TRBJ2-5,TRBV27
CASSRQRTTHTEQFF,TGTGCCAGCAGTCGTCAGCGGACCACTCACACTGAGCAGTTCTTC,.,.,TRBJ2-1,TRBV5-6
CASSYTATEAFF,TGTGCCAGCAGTTACACTGCGACTGAAGCTTTCTTT,.,few,TRBJ1-1,TRBV6-2/TRBV6-3
CASSQERDYGYTF,TGCGCCAGCAGCCAAGAGAGGGATTATGGCTACACCTTC,.,.,TRBJ1-2,TRBV4-3
CASSRYVITGNTIYF,TGTGCCAGCAGCCGTTACGTGATCACTGGAAACACCATATATTTT,.,.,TRBJ1-3,TRBV9
CASSDGELFF,TGTGCCAGCAGTGACGGGGAGCTGTTTTTT,.,few,TRBJ2-2,TRBV12-3/TRBV12-4
CASSSTGTGGSEQFF,TGTGCCAGCAGCTCCACCGGGACAGGGGGCAGTGAGCAGTTCTTC,TRBD1,.,TRBJ2-1,TRBV9
CAISGTGTGLFGYTF,TGTGCCATCAGTGGGACCGGGACAGGGCTTTTTGGCTACACCTTC,TRBD1,few,TRBJ1-2,TRBV10-3
CASRGGIDTQYF,TGTGCCAGCAGGGGGGGGATAGATACGCAGTATTTT,TRBD2,.,TRBJ2-3,TRBV11-2
CSATTSGGKSGTDTQYF,TGCAGTGCTACGACTAGCGGGGGGAAAAGTGGCACAGATACGCAGTATTTT,TRBD2,many,TRBJ2-3,TRBV20-1
CASSLDGVRQPQHF,TGTGCCAGCAGCTTAGACGGGGTTCGTCAGCCCCAGCATTTT,.,.,TRBJ1-5,TRBV7-9
CASRDRWQGGTEAFF,TGTGCCAGCAGAGATAGGTGGCAGGGGGGAACTGAAGCTTTCTTT,TRBD1,.,TRBJ1-1,TRBV6-1
CASSLAGRGQLNTGELFF,TGCGCCAGCAGCTTGGCCGGCAGGGGCCAATTAAACACCGGGGAGCTGTTTTTT,.,.,TRBJ2-2,TRBV5-1
CASSQDGGGTGIQPQHF,TGCGCCAGCAGCCAAGATGGGGGAGGGACAGGGATTCAGCCCCAGCATTTT,TRBD1,.,TRBJ1-5,TRBV4-1
CASSYNRVTQYF,TGTGCCAGCAGTTACAACCGGGTAACGCAGTATTTT,.,.,TRBJ2-3,TRBV6-5
CASSSGRSPNTGELFF,TGTGCCAGCAGCTCAGGGCGGTCCCCGAACACCGGGGAGCTGTTTTTT,.,.,TRBJ2-2,TRBV7-9
CAMGLGDPNEQFF,TGTGCCATGGGGCTAGGAGACCCCAATGAGCAGTTCTTC,.,.,TRBJ2-1,TRBV10-3
CASSESLGAFF,TGTGCCAGCAGTGAATCTCTAGGAGCTTTCTTT,.,few,TRBJ1-1,TRBV2
CSADRRGSTDTQYF,TGCAGCGCTGATCGGCGGGGGAGCACAGATACGCAGTATTTT,TRBD2,.,TRBJ2-3,TRBV29-1
CASSTLAHASTDTQYF,TGTGCCAGCAGCACACTAGCGCATGCTAGCACAGATACGCAGTATTTT,TRBD2,.,TRBJ2-3,TRBV5-6
CASSSPQGAQPQHF,TGTGCCAGCAGCTCACCACAGGGGGCTCAGCCCCAGCATTTT,TRBD1,.,TRBJ1-5,TRBV28
CSAPDKPIYF,TGCAGTGCTCCCGACAAGCCCATATATTTT,.,many,TRBJ1-3,TRBV20-1
CSAVTGNNSPLHF,TGCAGTGCTGTGACAGGGAATAATTCACCCCTCCACTTT,TRBD1,many,TRBJ1-6,TRBV20-1
CASSSRGQIATNEKLFF,TGCGCCAGCAGCTCCAGGGGGCAGATCGCAACTAATGAAAAACTGTTTTTT,TRBD1,.,TRBJ1-4,TRBV4-1
CASSWDPPSRETQYF,TGTGCCAGCAGCTGGGACCCGCCTTCCCGAGAGACCCAGTACTTC,.,.,TRBJ2-5,TRBV7-2
CATSASARDPDNYGYTF,TGTGCCACCAGTGCCTCAGCCCGGGACCCGGATAACTATGGCTACACCTTC,.,few,TRBJ1-2,TRBV24-1
CSATTGGMNTEAFF,TGCAGCGCTACAACAGGGGGAATGAACACTGAAGCTTTCTTT,TRBD1,few,TRBJ1-1,TRBV29-1
CASSSDRETEAFF,TGTGCCAGCAGTTCGGACAGGGAGACTGAAGCTTTCTTT,TRBD1,.,TRBJ1-1,TRBV6-5
CASSYSAPSGSQSTEAFF,TGTGCCAGCAGTTACTCGGCACCTTCCGGGAGCCAGTCAACTGAAGCTTTCTTT,.,.,TRBJ1-1,TRBV6-5
CASSPSGVGETQYF,TGTGCCAGCAGCCCAAGCGGGGTTGGAGAGACCCAGTACTTC,TRBD2,few,TRBJ2-5,TRBV7-3
CASSLPSVSYGYTF,TGTGCCAGCAGTTTACCCTCTGTTAGCTATGGCTACACCTTC,.,.,TRBJ1-2,TRBV28
CSVRQGGYGYTF,TGCAGCGTCCGACAGGGGGGCTATGGCTACACCTTC,TRBD1,.,TRBJ1-2,TRBV29-1
CAWEHKGLAGGPQFF,TGTGCCTGGGAACATAAGGGACTAGCGGGGGGGCCTCAGTTCTTC,TRBD2,few,TRBJ2-1,TRBV30
CASSLAPGTAYNEQFF,TGCGCCAGCAGCTTGGCCCCTGGGACAGCCTACAATGAGCAGTTCTTC,TRBD1,many,TRBJ2-1,TRBV5-1
CASSFPVLARGTDTQYF,TGTGCCAGCAGCTTCCCCGTCCTAGCGAGGGGCACAGATACGCAGTATTTT,.,many,TRBJ2-3,TRBV11-2
CASSLPGQYGYTF,TGCGCCAGCAGCTTACCAGGGCAATATGGCTACACCTTC,.,.,TRBJ1-2,TRBV5-1
CASSALTVNTEAFF,TGCGCCAGCAGCGCCCTTACTGTGAACACTGAAGCTTTCTTT,.,few,TRBJ1-1,TRBV5-1
CASRRTGTENEKLFF,TGCGCCAGCAGGCGGACCGGGACGGAGAATGAAAAACTGTTTTTT,.,.,TRBJ1-4,TRBV5-1
CASSYSRDPGNTIYF,TGTGCCAGCAGTTACTCTCGGGATCCTGGAAACACCATATATTTT,.,.,TRBJ1-3,TRBV6-5